This is a list of T cell receptor beta chains from one sample in a study of blood T cell repertoires in COVID-19. Some clones are missing from TCRdb's copy, which holds only in-frame ones; the method was immunoSEQ multiplex PCR. The sample gives about 220,000 clones, about 79% of which show up once; 1.3% is in the top ten. Sequencing was performed on PBMCs or T cells enriched from blood (not recorded which). These receptor sequences come from a woman in her forties with acute COVID-19. Each CDR3 is given with its conserved first and last residue. D genes are given only for firm matches. Not every row has a clone size; where given, it reads once, few, many or a size class.

>TRBD2|-|TRBV7-9|TRBJ2-5
TGTGCCAGCAGCTTAAGTGCGTCCGGGGGGGAGACCCAGTACTTC
CASSLSASGGETQYF
>-|-|TRBV27|TRBJ1-1
TGTGCCAGCAGTTTCAGAGGGGGTGGCACTGAAGCTTTCTTT
CASSFRGGGTEAFF
>-|-|TRBV18|TRBJ1-1
TGTGCCAGCTCACCAACGGGTAGACCGATCATGAACACTGAAGCTTTCTTT
CASSPTGRPIMNTEAFF
>-|-|TRBV2|TRBJ1-2
TGTGCCAGCAGTGCCTCCCGGGGGTCTATTGGCTACACCTTC
CASSASRGSIGYTF
>TRBD1|few|TRBV4-3|TRBJ1-1
TGCGCCAGCAGCCAGGGACAGTCAATTACTGAAGCTTTCTTT
CASSQGQSITEAFF
>-|-|TRBV2|TRBJ2-1
TGTGCCAGCAGACAGGGTCGGTCCTACAATGAGCAGTTCTTC
CASRQGRSYNEQFF
>-|-|TRBV7-2|TRBJ1-2
TGTGCCAGCAGCACGCACCAGGGAAGAGGTTATGGCTACACCTTC
CASSTHQGRGYGYTF
>-|-|TRBV30|TRBJ1-4
TGTGCCTGGAGTGTGGGGGGAACTCAAAAAAAACTGTTTTTT
CAWSVGGTQKKLFF
>-|-|TRBV24-1|TRBJ2-1
TGTGCCACCAGTGATCCGAGGGCTAGCCCCCTAATGGGAAATGAGCAGTTCTTC
CATSDPRASPLMGNEQFF
>-|-|TRBV10-1|TRBJ1-1
TGCGCCAGCAGTCAGTCTCCTGAGGACACTGAAGCTTTCTTT
CASSQSPEDTEAFF
>-|few|TRBV4-1|TRBJ2-2
TGCGCCAGCAGAAACCGGGGTGAAGGCGGGGAGCTGTTTTTT
CASRNRGEGGELFF
>TRBD2|-|TRBV24-1|TRBJ2-2
TGTGCCACCAGTGATTTTTGGTTCCATAGACAGGTCGGGTGCGGGAGGGTCACCGGGGAGCTGTTTTTT
CATSDFWFHRQVGCGRVTGELFF
>TRBD2|-|TRBV2|TRBJ2-2
TGTGCCAGAGGGACTAGCGGTAACACCGGGGAGCTGTTTTTT
CARGTSGNTGELFF
>-|-|TRBV19|TRBJ1-2
TGTGCCAGTAGTCATGGGGGGTCAGGCTATGGCTACACCTTC
CASSHGGSGYGYTF
>TRBD1|-|TRBV7-2|TRBJ1-5
TGTGCCAGCAGCCCGCAGGGGGCCTATCAGCCCCAGCATTTT
CASSPQGAYQPQHF
>TRBD1|-|TRBV7-8|TRBJ1-1
TGTGCCAGCAGCTTTCGACAGGGGGAAGCTTTCTTT
CASSFRQGEAFF
>-|-|TRBV28|TRBJ1-5
TGTGCCAGCAGCCAAAATCAGCCCCAGCATTTT
CASSQNQPQHF
>TRBD2|-|TRBV6-5|TRBJ2-7
TGTGCCAGCAGGACCGGGACTAGTGGCGAGCAGTACTTC
CASRTGTSGEQYF
>-|-|TRBV19|TRBJ2-7
TGTGCCAGTAGTATTGGAGGGGGGGCCTCTACCTACGAGCAGTACTTC
CASSIGGGASTYEQYF
>TRBD1|-|TRBV7-9|TRBJ1-3
TGTGCCAGCAGCTTCCGGACAGGGGATAACACCATATATTTT
CASSFRTGDNTIYF
>TRBD1|-|TRBV7-8|TRBJ2-5
TGTGCCAGCAGCTCCCGGGACAGCCAAGAGACCCAGTACTTC
CASSSRDSQETQYF
>-|few|TRBV5-4|TRBJ2-5
TGTGCCAGCAGCTCTAGGGGGCGGGGAGAGACCCAGTACTTC
CASSSRGRGETQYF
>-|-|TRBV28|TRBJ1-4
TGTGCCAGCAGTTTAGCGACAGGTTCTAATGAAAAACTGTTTTTT
CASSLATGSNEKLFF
>-|once|TRBV7-2|TRBJ2-7
TGTGCCAGCAGCGACGGGACACCACCTTCCTACGAGCAGTACTTC
CASSDGTPPSYEQYF
>-|-|TRBV11-1|TRBJ2-1
TGTGCCAGCACCAATACTGGTCCGCAGTTCTTC
CASTNTGPQFF
>-|-|TRBV28|TRBJ1-5
TGTGCCAGCAGTTTAGAGGCAGGGGCTCAGCCCCAGCATTTT
CASSLEAGAQPQHF
>-|-|TRBV7-9|TRBJ1-2
TGTGCCAGCAGCTTAGCGGGCCCCCCCTATGGCTACACCTTC
CASSLAGPPYGYTF
>-|once|TRBV6-5|TRBJ1-1
TGTGCCAGCAGTCTTCAGGGCGAGTCTGCTTTCTTT
CASSLQGESAFF
>-|-|TRBV7-2|TRBJ1-3
TGTGCCAGCAGCTTAGCGCAGGGCAGCTCTGGAAACACCATATATTTT
CASSLAQGSSGNTIYF
>-|-|TRBV2|TRBJ1-1
TGTGCCAGCAGTACAACAGGAGCCCCCGCCACTGAAGCTTTCTTT
CASSTTGAPATEAFF
>TRBD1|once|TRBV5-1|TRBJ2-5
TGCGCCAGCAGCTTCCGGACAGGGCAAGAGACCCAGTACTTC
CASSFRTGQETQYF
>TRBD2|many|TRBV28|TRBJ2-2
TGTGCCAGCAGTTCCTCCACGACCGGGACTATAATGCGGAGCACCGGGGAGCTGTTTTTT
CASSSSTTGTIMRSTGELFF
>-|-|TRBV18|TRBJ2-5
TGTGCCAGCTCACACACAGGGAGGGATGAGACCCAGTACTTC
CASSHTGRDETQYF
>TRBD2|-|TRBV6-5|TRBJ2-1
TGTGCCAGCAGCCTAGCGGGAGTCACCCACAATGAGCAGTTCTTC
CASSLAGVTHNEQFF
>TRBD2|-|TRBV9|TRBJ2-2
TGTGCCAGCAGCCGGACTAGCGGCACCGGGGAGCTGTTTTTT
CASSRTSGTGELFF
>TRBD1|many|TRBV30|TRBJ1-1
TGTGCCTGGGCCACAGGGGGCGCGGATGAAGCTTTCTTT
CAWATGGADEAFF
>-|-|TRBV7-8|TRBJ1-3
TGTGCCAGCAGCTTAGGGCGTCGGGGGGAGGCTGGAAACACCATATATTTT
CASSLGRRGEAGNTIYF
>TRBD1|-|TRBV5-6|TRBJ2-2
TGTGCCAGCAGCCGGGACAGGCGAACCAACACCGGGGAGCTGTTTTTT
CASSRDRRTNTGELFF
>TRBD1|few|TRBV7-3|TRBJ1-6
TGTGCCAGCAGCTTAATGGCCAGGGGGTACGGGTCACCCCTCCACTTT
CASSLMARGYGSPLHF
>-|-|TRBV13|TRBJ1-1
TGTGCCAGCAGCTTAAGGCTCCATGGGAGCGCCACTGAAGCTTTCTTT
CASSLRLHGSATEAFF
>-|-|TRBV18|TRBJ2-1
TGTGCCAGCGCGGACTTACACAATGAGCAGTTCTTC
CASADLHNEQFF
>-|once|TRBV28|TRBJ1-6
TGTGCCAGCAGCCCCGACAGAGATAATTCACCCCTCCACTTT
CASSPDRDNSPLHF
>-|-|TRBV9|TRBJ1-2
TGTGCCAGCAGCGTAGATGGGGGGGCCTCCTCTAACTATGGCTACACCTTC
CASSVDGGASSNYGYTF
>TRBD1|-|TRBV27|TRBJ1-1
TGTGCCAGCCACAACCTGGACAGGGGGCCGGGCGCTGAAGCTTTCTTT
CASHNLDRGPGAEAFF
>TRBD2|-|TRBV18|TRBJ2-7
TGTGCCAGCTCACCCCCAGCGGGGCCCTACGAGCAGTACTTC
CASSPPAGPYEQYF
>TRBD1|-|TRBV4-2|TRBJ1-2
TGTGCCAGCAGCCAAGATACAGGGGTCGACGGCTACACCTTC
CASSQDTGVDGYTF
>-|-|TRBV12-3/TRBV12-4|TRBJ1-5
TGTGCCAGCAGTTTCGGTCAGCCCCAGCATTTT
CASSFGQPQHF
>-|-|TRBV5-1|TRBJ2-3
TGCGCCAGCAGCTTACGGACTGAGCAGGATACGCAGTATTTT
CASSLRTEQDTQYF
>-|-|TRBV2|TRBJ2-2
TGTGCCAGCAAGGCTAGCGAGAACACCGGGGAGCTGTTTTTT
CASKASENTGELFF
>TRBD1|-|TRBV7-6|TRBJ2-2
TGTGCCAGCAGCCTGAACGGACAGGGGGCGGGAACCGGGGAGCTGTTTTTT
CASSLNGQGAGTGELFF
>-|-|TRBV28|TRBJ2-3
TGTGCCAGCAGCCCCCCCCAGGGAGATACGCAGTATTTT
CASSPPQGDTQYF
>TRBD2|-|TRBV29-1|TRBJ2-1
TGCAGCGTACGGGGGGATTACAATGAGCAGTTCTTC
CSVRGDYNEQFF
>-|once|TRBV5-1|TRBJ1-1
TGCGCCAGCAGCTCAGGACTAGGCACTGAAGCTTTCTTT
CASSSGLGTEAFF